This T cell receptor beta chain was profiled in a study of early T cells in non-severe SARS-CoV-2 infection. Findings and limits, study-wide: There was a bias toward anti-spike CD8 responses in VDJdb matching, which missed private and CD4 specificities.

The junction had 11 bases not matched to a gene; V was cut back by 6 bases and J by 8 bases. The germline V gene has CDR1 LNHDA and CDR2 SQIVND (reference sequence). The CDR3 runs 16 residues. This clonotype was picked up many times. Its antigen is not identified. Attachment of unique molecular identifiers was made to individual cDNA molecules. TCRdb processed the 5' RACE reads anew with MiXCR; each CDR3 protein has one entry. The table shows some 38,000 distinct CDR3 sequences, with less than 6.5% occurring only once. This chain connects TRBV19 to TRBJ2-1, with TRBD1 matching 12 bases. The sequenced sample consisted of whole blood. This clonotype was sampled from an adult who was a healthcare worker with PCR-confirmed SARS-CoV-2 infection or an uninfected control (not recorded which). The CDR3 sequence: CASSFHGTGGDYEQFF. The CDR3 nucleotides read TGTGCCAGTAGCTTCCACGGGACAGGGGGCGACTATGAGCAGTTCTTC.